This T cell receptor beta chain was observed in a study of blood T cell repertoires in COVID-19. Measured with immunoSEQ multiplex PCR; TCRdb has only the in-frame clones, and not every one. The data show approximately 250,000 clones, almost 85% seen once. Source material: peripheral blood. This receptor was taken from a man aged 50 or older with acute or convalescent COVID-19.

This CDR3 is CASRSRLEIEQFF. CDR3 DNA: TGTGCCAGTAGGTCGAGATTAGAAATTGAGCAGTTCTTC. This chain joins TRBV19 and TRBJ2-1; D call uncertain. This CDR3 has 13 amino acids. Germline CDR1 LNHDA, CDR2 SQIVND (reference sequence). V shed 6 bases and J shed 9 bases, with 15 bases lying between them.